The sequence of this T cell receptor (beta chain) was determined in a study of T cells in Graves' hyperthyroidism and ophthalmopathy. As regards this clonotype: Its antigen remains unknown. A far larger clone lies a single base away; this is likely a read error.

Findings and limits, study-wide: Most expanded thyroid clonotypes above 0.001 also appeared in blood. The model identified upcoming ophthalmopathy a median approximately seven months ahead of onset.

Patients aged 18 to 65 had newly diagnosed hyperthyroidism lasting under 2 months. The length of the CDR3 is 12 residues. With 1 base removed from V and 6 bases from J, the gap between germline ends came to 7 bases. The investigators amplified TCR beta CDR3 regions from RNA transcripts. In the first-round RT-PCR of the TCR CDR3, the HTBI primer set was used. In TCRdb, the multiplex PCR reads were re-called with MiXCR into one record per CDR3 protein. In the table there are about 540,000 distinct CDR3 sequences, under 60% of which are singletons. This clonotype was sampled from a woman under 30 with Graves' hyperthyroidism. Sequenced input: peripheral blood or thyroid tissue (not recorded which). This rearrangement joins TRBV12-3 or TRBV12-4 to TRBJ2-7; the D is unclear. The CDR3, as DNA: TGTGCCAGCAGTTTAGGACTCTTCGAGCAGTACTTC. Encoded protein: CASSLGLFEQYF.